Listed below are T cell receptor beta chains from one sample, sequenced in a study of T-cell memory formation after mild COVID-19. Each CDR3 protein gets one entry after TCRdb re-called the 5' RACE reads with MiXCR. The sample consists of more than 200,000 distinct CDR3 sequences, over 15% of them appearing once. Sequenced material: PBMCs or a T cell subset sorted from them (not recorded which). The receptors shown here come from a man younger than 35 who had mild COVID-19 (a few samples of this study predate the infection). Cell type and time point are not known. Both conserved end residues are part of each CDR3. Clone size is not always given. Where it is, it says once, few, many or a class for expanded clones.

many,TRBV10-3,TRBJ2-1,CATKQASGNEQFF
-,TRBV29-1,TRBJ1-4,CIVAGGTNEKLFF
few,TRBV18,TRBJ2-5,CASSPYGRGGGLETQYF
-,TRBV7-2,TRBJ2-2,CASSLQRYTGELFF
few,TRBV7-2,TRBJ2-3,CASSLGSRTDTQYF
-,TRBV5-1,TRBJ2-3,CASSGSGTSTDTQYF
-,TRBV5-1,TRBJ1-2,CASSLDYAGYTF
few,TRBV4-3,TRBJ2-1,CASSQGLNSEQFF
many,TRBV11-2,TRBJ1-4,CASSPGGEQRFEKLFF
-,TRBV20-1,TRBJ1-1,CSATPGQGAENTEAFF
few,TRBV5-4,TRBJ2-5,CASTTGTSGETQYF
-,TRBV7-8,TRBJ1-1,CASSSWGSGDTEAFF
-,TRBV6-1,TRBJ1-1,CASSRTVFTEAFF
-,TRBV7-2,TRBJ2-1,CASSPNPVGRVISSYNEQFF
few,TRBV11-2,TRBJ1-6,CASSLADRDHSPLHF
many,TRBV7-2,TRBJ2-2,CASSLFQGGTGELFF
many,TRBV12-3/TRBV12-4,TRBJ2-5,CASSLEFGGQVAGETQYF
-,TRBV7-2,TRBJ2-2,CASSIFHLAGELFF
-,TRBV12-3/TRBV12-4,TRBJ2-2,CASSPGALQTGELFF
-,TRBV2,TRBJ2-7,CASKQGVYEQYF
-,TRBV12-3/TRBV12-4,TRBJ1-2,CASRVRDRGSNGYTF
-,TRBV27,TRBJ1-6,CASTGTGDSPLHF
few,TRBV5-1,TRBJ1-2,CASSPTSEGNYGYTF
-,TRBV7-9,TRBJ1-1,CASTLAGGDTEAFF
-,TRBV23-1,TRBJ1-6,CASSGTDSPLHF
-,TRBV12-3/TRBV12-4,TRBJ2-5,CASRVRRDPQYF
few,TRBV20-1,TRBJ2-1,CSASFRDRRLF
few,TRBV9,TRBJ2-1,CASSVSAGGRNEQFF
many,TRBV7-6,TRBJ2-3,CASSLEVGGDQSDTQYF
few,TRBV7-6,TRBJ1-4,CASSIGGLNEKLFF
many,TRBV5-1,TRBJ2-5,CASSLQGGETQYF
few,TRBV4-3,TRBJ2-4,CASSPSWGFAKNIQYF
few,TRBV10-3,TRBJ1-4,CAISPTATNEKLFF
-,TRBV6-5,TRBJ2-5,CASSYRGRGGETQYF
-,TRBV6-5,TRBJ2-1,CASSHGLPADEQFF
-,TRBV20-1,TRBJ2-7,CSAIYVGVREQYF
-,TRBV2,TRBJ2-3,CASSDRLAGGAQYF
few,TRBV7-9,TRBJ1-5,CASSLAGRSNQPQHF
-,TRBV5-1,TRBJ1-1,CASSLVRGKTEAFF
-,TRBV2,TRBJ1-2,CASSGVFTGTNYGYTF
once,TRBV4-2,TRBJ2-1,CASSPYVRDRGNEQFF
-,TRBV7-9,TRBJ2-5,CASSFEGAPETQYF
-,TRBV5-1,TRBJ2-1,CASSLSGYTGGYNEQFF
few,TRBV29-1,TRBJ1-2,CSVDSVGGYTF
-,TRBV5-1,TRBJ2-2,CASSFAKNTGELFF
many,TRBV5-5,TRBJ1-4,CASSLQLKRRDPGKLFF
-,TRBV4-2,TRBJ1-2,CASSQETGSHYGYTF
few,TRBV4-1,TRBJ2-7,CASSQPTKRALEQYF